This T cell receptor (beta chain) was obtained from a study of shared T cell receptors in the human thymus. The CDR3 length is 19 residues. The V end was cut by 4 bases, the J end by 0 bases, with 22 bases between. Germline-derived CDR1 and CDR2 are LNHDA and SQIVND (reference sequence). Data came from immunoSEQ multiplex PCR; TCRdb stores just in-frame clones and leaves some out. The repertoire holds approximately 580,000 clones, with approximately 80% as singletons. This sample was shared with a second study, whose subject was human thymus T cells. Turning to that study: Resections from corrective heart surgery supplied the thymus tissue.

The source material was thymocytes. This receptor was obtained from a boy in the first two years of life with a congenital heart defect. The chain is built from TRBV19 and TRBJ1-5, with D possibly matching TRBD1 (6 bases). CDR3 in DNA: TGTGCCAGTAGTAGACGGGACACACCAGAGGGTTATAGCAATCAGCCCCAGCATTTT. Protein product: CASSRRDTPEGYSNQPQHF. Combining the CDR3 with reference TRBV19 and TRBJ1-5 gives the whole variable domain DGGITQSPKYLFRKEGQNVTLSCEQNLNHDAMYWYRQDPGQGLRLIYYSQIVNDFQKGDIAEGYSVSREKKESFPLTVTSAQKNPTAFYLCASSRRDTPEGYSNQPQHFGDGTRLSIL.